Each of the 13 T cell receptor beta chains below was sequenced from the same sample in a study of cytomegalovirus exposure and HLA in healthy donors. This PCR relied on a set of 60 Vbeta primers and 13 Jbeta primers. Here immunoSEQ multiplex PCR was the method, and the copy in TCRdb shows in-frame clones only, minus some. The repertoire consists of about 160,000 clones, with about 80% occurring once and the leading ten covering more than 0.75%. The specimen sequenced was PBMCs. Receptors were obtained from a woman aged 45-65 years in good health and CMV-seropositive.

J is TRBJ2-1 and V is TRBV6-1, with 7 positions matching TRBD1. The CDR3 runs 14 residues. Germline V gene sequence: CDR1 MNHNS, CDR2 SASEGT. V lost 2 bases and J lost 8; bases outside the gene matches: 6. The CDR3 reads CASSEPGGSDEQFF. CDR3 DNA sequence: TGTGCCAGCAGTGAACCAGGGGGTAGCGATGAGCAGTTCTTC.

The gene calls are TRBV9 and TRBJ2-3; D is unclear. This CDR3 region has 15 residues. The germline CDR1 and CDR2 sequences are SGDLS and YYNGEE. Trimming shortened V by 3 bases and J by 0 bases, and 11 bases separated the two germline ends. CDR3 coding DNA: TGTGCCAGCAGCGCCTCGCGTTCTAGCACAGATACGCAGTATTTT. Amino acid sequence: CASSASRSSTDTQYF.

V usage is TRBV11-2 and J usage is TRBJ1-2; D call uncertain. The CDR3 spans 15 residues. Germline V gene data show CDR1 as SGHAT and CDR2 as FQNNGV. Trimming cost V 7 bases and J 1 base, with 16 bases left between them. This CDR3 reads CASTPGGVINYGYTF. As DNA, the CDR3 is TGTGCCAGCACCCCCGGAGGAGTTATTAACTATGGCTACACCTTC. The entire variable domain, with the rest obtained from reference TRBV11-2 and TRBJ1-2, is as follows: EAGVAQSPRYKIIEKRQSVAFWCNPISGHATLYWYQQILGQGPKLLIQFQNNGVVDDSQLPKDRFSAERLKGVDSTLKIQPAKLEDSAVYLCASTPGGVINYGYTFGSGTRLTVV.

This clone was detected once. The CDR3 nucleotides are TGCGCCAGCAGCCCCTTCGTTAGCCTAGGACAGGGGGCAAATGGCTACACCTTC. Translating gives CASSPFVSLGQGANGYTF. The J gene is TRBJ1-2, the V gene TRBV4-1; 11 nucleotides agree with TRBD1. Looked up from germline, CDR1 is MGHRA and CDR2 is YSYEKL. The V and J ends lost 4 bases and 6 bases, in that order; junction bases with no gene match: 16. The CDR3 is 18 residues long.

This clone has a single count. The genes are TRBV11-2 and TRBJ1-1, with a weak D call TRBD1 (5 bases). The V gene's germline CDR1 is SGHAT and CDR2 FQNNGV. The CDR3 runs 12 residues. Trimming took off 4 bases at V and 10 bases at J, with 13 bases between the two ends. Here the CDR3 reads CASSSSGSGAFF. The CDR3 DNA follows: TGTGCCAGCAGCTCCTCAGGGTCGGGAGCTTTCTTT.

The CDR3 loop reads CASSPPGPSPLHF. The CDR3 DNA sequence: TGTGCCAGCTCACCACCGGGCCCGTCACCCCTCCACTTT. The chain joins TRBV18 to TRBJ1-6; D is unclear. Deletions cut 0 bases from V and 10 bases from J, with 7 bases between. Per germline, CDR1 KGHSH and CDR2 LQKENI. The CDR3 sequence is 13 residues long.

The chain recombines TRBV28 with TRBJ1-4; a possible D gene is TRBD1 (6 bases). Germline CDR1 and CDR2: MDHEN and SYDVKM. The CDR3 spans 14 residues. Between the trimmed V and J ends, which lost 6 bases and 4 bases, there was a span of 12 bases. The CDR3, as DNA: TGTGCCAGCAGCCCTACAGGGAGTAATGAAAAACTGTTTTTT. Translating it yields CASSPTGSNEKLFF.

This chain links TRBV10-3 with TRBJ2-7, with 8 bases identical to TRBD2. J lost 2 bases, V lost 6 bases, and 9 bases had no gene match. In germline, CDR1 is ENHRY, CDR2 SYGVKD. This CDR3 has 15 residues. DNA for the CDR3: TGTGCCATCAGGGCAGCGGGAGAAAGAACCTACGAGCAGTACTTC. It specifies CAIRAAGERTYEQYF.

This clone showed up just a few times. V and J are TRBV28 and TRBJ1-3, with D possibly being TRBD1 (5 bases). V lost 5 bases and J lost 0, with 8 bases in between. CDR1 is MDHEN, CDR2 SYDVKM, per germline. The CDR3 is made up of 14 amino acids. CDR3 sequence reads: CASSDSSSGNTIYF. The CDR3 nucleotides read TGTGCCAGCAGTGACAGTAGCTCTGGAAACACCATATATTTT. Full variable domain (rest looked up from reference TRBV28 and TRBJ1-3): DVKVTQSSRYLVKRTGEKVFLECVQDMDHENMFWYRQDPGLGLRLIYFSYDVKMKEKGDIPEGYSVSREKKERFSLILESASTNQTSMYLCASSDSSSGNTIYFGEGSWLTVV.

This clone turned up a few times. This chain joins TRBV5-1 and TRBJ1-2, with 7 bases identical to TRBD1. V was pared by 0 bases and J by 4 bases, with 12 bases of the junction left unmatched. In germline, CDR1 is SGHRS, CDR2 YFSETQ. The length of the CDR3 is 17 residues. The CDR3 nucleotides are TGCGCCAGCAGCTTGGCCACGTCGACAGGGAAATTCTATGGCTACACCTTC. This codes for CASSLATSTGKFYGYTF.

This clone was counted once. DNA of the CDR3: TGCGCCAGCAGCCAAGATTTTGCAGGGTGGGGTTACGAGCAGTACTTC. Amino acids: CASSQDFAGWGYEQYF. J is TRBJ2-7 and V is TRBV4-1; a possible D gene is TRBD1 (5 bases). CDR3 size: 16 residues. Deletions cut 0 bases from V and 4 bases from J, with 16 bases between. Germline CDR1 is MGHRA and CDR2 is YSYEKL.

The rearrangement joins TRBV28 to TRBJ1-3, with D uncertain. Trimming took off 5 bases at V and 0 bases at J, with 8 bases between the two ends. The CDR3 is made up of 14 amino acids. The germline V gene has CDR1 MDHEN and CDR2 SYDVKM. CDR3 nucleotide sequence: TGTGCCAGCAGTCTCCCCGGCTCTGGAAACACCATATATTTT. It codes for CASSLPGSGNTIYF. Supplemented by reference TRBV28 and TRBJ1-3, the full variable domain reads DVKVTQSSRYLVKRTGEKVFLECVQDMDHENMFWYRQDPGLGLRLIYFSYDVKMKEKGDIPEGYSVSREKKERFSLILESASTNQTSMYLCASSLPGSGNTIYFGEGSWLTVV.

The V call is TRBV6-6, the J call TRBJ1-2; TRBD1 matches at 7 bases. The V segment lost 7 bases and the J segment 5 bases; nucleotides outside the gene matches: 7. This CDR3 contains 13 residues. In germline, CDR1 is MNHNY, CDR2 SVGAGI (reference sequence). CDR3 sequence reads: CASTQTGRYGYTF. The CDR3 DNA follows: TGTGCCAGCACTCAGACAGGGAGATATGGCTACACCTTC.